The rows below give T cell receptor beta chains drawn from one sample of a study of cytomegalovirus exposure and HLA in healthy donors. TCRdb's copy holds only in-frame clones and misses some; the assay was immunoSEQ multiplex PCR. The sample includes some 75,000 clones, 78% seen only once; the top ten take 5.5% to 7%. Sample: PBMCs. The source is a man between 18 and 35 years old in good health and CMV-seropositive. The CDR3 runs from the conserved cysteine through the conserved F or W.

TRBJ2-6 TRBV10-3 CAIKGGPGANVLTF
TRBJ1-2 TRBV6-5 CASSYGGIQNYGYTF
TRBJ2-3 TRBV4-1 CASSQNHHRGADTQYF
TRBJ1-1 TRBV2 CASSAGQGAGTEAFF
TRBJ2-5 TRBV7-9 CASRSSGTVRETQYF
TRBJ1-4 TRBV10-3 CAISEFLNEKLFF
TRBJ1-4 TRBV21-1 CASLYRGEKLFF
TRBJ2-1 TRBV7-3 CASSPEGLYNEQFF
TRBJ2-7 TRBV2 CATDRTGGTEQYF
TRBJ2-1 TRBV10-3 CAISTPTSGNNEQFF
NA TRBV29-1 CSVRHDEQYF
TRBJ1-5 TRBV2 CASSRDAAGQPQHF
TRBJ1-1 TRBV2 CASSSKQLNTEAFF
TRBJ2-1 TRBV14 CASSQGLNYNEQFF
TRBJ1-4 TRBV2 CASSESTGNEKLFF
TRBJ1-4 TRBV9 CASSTGTTEKLFF
TRBJ2-6 TRBV10-3 CAITNSGANVLTF
TRBJ1-1 TRBV11-3 CASSRDRRTEAFF
TRBJ1-2 TRBV6-6 CASSYSDTVNYGYTF
TRBJ1-1 TRBV5-1 CASSPGDRVNTEAFF
TRBJ2-2 TRBV11-2 CASGWRRTGELFF
TRBJ2-7 TRBV11-2 CASSLTTDAYEQYF
TRBJ2-7 TRBV28 CASSLSSIEQYF
TRBJ2-5 TRBV4-1 CASSQAFLAGVKETQYF